The 16 T cell receptor beta chains listed next were all sequenced from one sample in a study of read filtering for tumor transcriptome and immune sequencing. Molecular barcoded adaptors covering alpha/delta and beta/gamma chains were used on approximately 440 ng RNA. TCRdb redid the calling of the reads with MiXCR, one entry per CDR3 protein. Of about 63,000 distinct CDR3 sequences listed, about 15% are singletons. The sample taken for sequencing was a population of CD138-negative cells sorted from bone marrow. Receptors were obtained from a donor aged 40 or older with multiple myeloma.

This clonotype was detected ten times or more. CDR3 bases: TGTGCCAGCAGAAAGGACAGGATCGCGGCCAATGAGCAGTTCTTC. It yields the protein CASRKDRIAANEQFF. The chain uses TRBV6-5 and TRBJ2-1, with 7 bases fitting TRBD1. Per the germline V gene, CDR1 is MNHEY and CDR2 is SVGAGI. The CDR3 sequence is 15 residues long. Trimming took 6 bases from V and 6 from J; bases not matched to a gene: 11.

This clonotype occurred many times. The CDR3 region is CSAVNRASYEQYF. The CDR3, as DNA: TGCAGTGCAGTCAACAGGGCCTCCTACGAGCAGTACTTC. This chain links TRBV20-1 with TRBJ2-7, with D perhaps TRBD1 (6 bases). This CDR3 has 13 residues. V was cut by 6 bases and J by 0 bases, with 12 bases left in between. CDR1 is DFQATT, CDR2 SNEGSKA, per germline (reference sequence).

This clonotype was detected ten times or more. This sequence joins TRBV29-1 and TRBJ1-1; D remains ambiguous. Germline lookup yields CDR1 SQVTM and CDR2 ANQGSEA. There are 12 residues in the CDR3. V was trimmed by 4 bases and J by 4 bases, leaving 10 bases between them. The CDR3 spells CSVVLTTTEAFF. CDR3 coding DNA: TGCAGCGTTGTATTGACAACCACTGAAGCTTTCTTT.

This clonotype has just a few counts. The chain is built from TRBV28 and TRBJ2-7; 8 positions match TRBD2. V lost 7 bases to trimming and J lost 3 bases; unmatched junction nucleotides: 11. Germline CDR1 and CDR2: MDHEN and SYDVKM. The CDR3 is made up of 15 amino acids. The CDR3 spells CASNPGGVNFYEQYF. The CDR3 DNA reads as TGTGCCAGCAACCCGGGGGGGGTCAATTTCTACGAGCAGTACTTC.

Comment on this clonotype: This sequence may be a read error, since a much larger clone differs from it by one base. The gene calls are TRBV5-5 and TRBJ2-3; D possibly corresponds to TRBD1 (6 bases). V was cut by 1 base and J by 4 bases, with 10 bases left in between. CDR1 and CDR2 (germline): SGHKS, YYEKEE (reference sequence). CDR3 size: 14 residues. The CDR3 DNA sequence: TGTGCCAGCAGCTTGACAGGGAGAGCAGATACGCAGTATTTT. The encoded protein is CASSLTGRADTQYF.

Of note for this clonotype: A much larger clone is a single base away; this may be a read error. The genes are TRBV29-1 and TRBJ2-2; D call uncertain. Germline V gene data show CDR1 as SQVTM and CDR2 as ANQGSEA. This CDR3 has 13 residues. Deletions cut 6 bases from V and 6 bases from J, with 14 bases between. The CDR3 region is CSVRVRSPGELFF. CDR3 DNA sequence: TGCAGCGTCCGGGTCAGATCCCCCGGGGAGCTGTTTTTT.

This clonotype has a count of ten or more. The chain uses TRBV29-1 and TRBJ1-1, with TRBD1 as a possible D gene (6 bases). Germline CDR1 is SQVTM and CDR2 is ANQGSEA. The CDR3 runs to 17 residues. V was cut by 4 bases and J by 0 bases, with 21 bases left in between. CDR3 amino acids: CSVGGGWGQPMNTEAFF. DNA of the CDR3: TGCAGCGTTGGTGGGGGCTGGGGCCAGCCGATGAACACTGAAGCTTTCTTT.

This clonotype was counted at least ten times. The chain recombines TRBV3-1 with TRBJ1-5; D is unclear. Deletions cut 8 bases from V and 7 bases from J, with 9 bases between. This CDR3 has 11 residues. Germline CDR1 and CDR2: LGHDT and YNNKEL (reference sequence). The CDR3 nucleotides are TGTGCCAGCGGCGAAGACCAGCCCCAGCATTTT. It encodes CASGEDQPQHF.

There are a few counts of this clonotype. The rearrangement joins TRBV5-1 to TRBJ2-7, with TRBD2 matching over 9 bases. The CDR3 runs 15 residues. V lost 3 bases and J lost 5; bases outside the gene matches: 9. Germline lookup yields CDR1 SGHRS and CDR2 YFSETQ. In DNA form, the CDR3 reads TGCGCCAGCAGCTCGTTCGGGACTAGCAGCGACGAGCAGTACTTC. It specifies CASSSFGTSSDEQYF. Filled out from reference TRBV5-1 and TRBJ2-7, the complete variable domain reads KAGVTQTPRYLIKTRGQQVTLSCSPISGHRSVSWYQQTPGQGLQFLFEYFSETQRNKGNFPGRFSGRQFSNSRSEMNVSTLELGDSALYLCASSSFGTSSDEQYFGPGTRLTVT.

V gene TRBV3-1 combines with J gene TRBJ2-1; D is tentatively TRBD1 or TRBD2 (5 bases each). The germline V and J ends were trimmed by 0 bases and 8 bases, with 11 bases remaining between them. Germline CDR1 and CDR2: LGHDT and YNNKEL (reference sequence). This CDR3 has 14 amino acids. DNA for the CDR3: TGTGCCAGCAGCCAAGAGTGGGGACGGGATGAGCAGTTCTTC. Amino acid sequence: CASSQEWGRDEQFF.

This clonotype was observed at least ten times. V is TRBV6-1 and J is TRBJ2-2; tentatively, D is TRBD2 (8 bases). Germline V gives CDR1 MNHNS, CDR2 SASEGT. Trimming took 0 bases from V and 1 from J, leaving 18 bases between them. The CDR3 has 19 residues. The CDR3 DNA sequence: TGTGCCAGCAGTGAAGCAGGGGGCGGGCGGGGGGTGAACACCGGGGAGCTGTTTTTT. It codes for CASSEAGGGRGVNTGELFF.

With regard to this clonotype: This may arise from a read error, as a much more abundant clone is one base away. This rearrangement joins TRBV7-3 to TRBJ2-1; D is undetermined. Germline CDR1 SGHTA, CDR2 FQGTGA. CDR3 length: 12 amino acids. The CDR3 loop is CAGSSDHNEQFF. Written as DNA, the CDR3 is TGTGCCGGCAGTTCGGACCACAATGAGCAGTTCTTC.

This clonotype was recorded many times. The V call is TRBV20-1, the J call TRBJ1-5; the D is unclear. Trimming removed 6 bases at V and 3 bases at J, with 15 bases between. Germline values: CDR1 DFQATT, CDR2 SNEGSKA (reference sequence). The CDR3 runs to 14 residues. The CDR3, as DNA: TGCAGTGCAACGGCGGGGTTTGTCAATCAGCCCCAGCATTTT. The encoded protein is CSATAGFVNQPQHF.

J is TRBJ2-5 and V is TRBV5-1; 8 nucleotides align to TRBD2. In germline, CDR1 is SGHRS, CDR2 YFSETQ. With V trimmed by 3 bases and J by 2 bases, 9 bases remained unmatched. The CDR3 is made up of 16 amino acids. The CDR3: CASSSLLSGTQETQYF. The CDR3 nucleotides are TGCGCCAGCAGCTCCCTCCTTAGCGGGACTCAAGAGACCCAGTACTTC.

The sample holds many counts of this clonotype. The V gene is TRBV6-2 or TRBV6-3, the J gene TRBJ2-6, with D uncertain. CDR1 is MNHEY, CDR2 SVGEGT, per germline. V lost 4 bases and J 0 bases, leaving 7 bases between the germline ends. The CDR3 runs to 15 residues. In nucleotides, the CDR3 is TGTGCCAGCAGTTGGGTGGACTCTGGGGCCAACGTCCTGACTTTC. Its translation is CASSWVDSGANVLTF.

This sequence joins TRBV6-5 and TRBJ1-3; D is uncertain. From germline, CDR1 is MNHEY and CDR2 SVGAGI. V lost 0 bases and J lost 2, with 14 bases in between. The CDR3 spans 17 residues. DNA of the CDR3: TGTGCCAGCAGTTACTCGAAGAGGAATACTGCTGGAAACACCATATATTTT. This codes for CASSYSKRNTAGNTIYF.